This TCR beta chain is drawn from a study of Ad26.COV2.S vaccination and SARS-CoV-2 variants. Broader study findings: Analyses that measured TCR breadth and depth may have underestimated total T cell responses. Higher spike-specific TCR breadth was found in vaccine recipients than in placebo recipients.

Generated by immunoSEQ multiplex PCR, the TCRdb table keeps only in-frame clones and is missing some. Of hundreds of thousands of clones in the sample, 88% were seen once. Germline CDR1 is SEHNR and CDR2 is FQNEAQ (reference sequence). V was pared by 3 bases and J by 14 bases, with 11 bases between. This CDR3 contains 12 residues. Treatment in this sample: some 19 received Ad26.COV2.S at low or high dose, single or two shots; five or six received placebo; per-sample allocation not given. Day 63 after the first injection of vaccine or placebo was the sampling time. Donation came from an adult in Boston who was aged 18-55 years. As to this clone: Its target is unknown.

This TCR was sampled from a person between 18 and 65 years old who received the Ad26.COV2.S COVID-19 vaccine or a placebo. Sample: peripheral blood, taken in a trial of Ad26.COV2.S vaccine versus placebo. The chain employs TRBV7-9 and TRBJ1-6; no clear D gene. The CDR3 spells CASSFSEAALHF. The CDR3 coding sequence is TGTGCCAGCAGCTTTTCCGAAGCGGCCCTCCACTTT. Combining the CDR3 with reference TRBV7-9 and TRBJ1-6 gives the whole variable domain DTGVSQNPRHKITKRGQNVTFRCDPISEHNRLYWYRQTLGQGPEFLTYFQNEAQLEKSRLLSDRFSAERPKGSFSTLEIQRTEQGDSAMYLCASSFSEAALHFGNGTRLTVT.